The TCR beta chain described here comes from a study of T cells in Graves' hyperthyroidism and ophthalmopathy. This clonotype was seen many times. TCR beta CDR3 region amplification was performed from RNA transcripts. The TCR CDR3 first-round RT-PCR relied on the HTBI primer set. TCRdb re-called the multiplex PCR reads with MiXCR, one entry per CDR3 protein. The table records under 200,000 distinct CDR3 sequences, about 9% of them present only once. The sequenced sample consisted of blood. The source of this sequence is a woman younger than 35 with Graves' hyperthyroidism that later progressed to Graves' ophthalmopathy.

CDR3 in DNA: TGTGCCAGCAGCCAAGCGGGGACGAAGGCCAAAAACATTCAGTACTTC. This codes for CASSQAGTKAKNIQYF. The chain joins TRBV3-1 to TRBJ2-4, with D perhaps given as TRBD1 or TRBD2 (5 bases each). Germline assignment: CDR1 LGHDT and CDR2 YNNKEL (reference sequence). CDR3 length: 16 residues. V was clipped by 1 base and J by 1 base, with 11 bases between them. The whole variable domain, filled in from reference TRBV3-1 and TRBJ2-4, reads DTAVSQTPKYLVTQMGNDKSIKCEQNLGHDTMYWYKQDSKKFLKIMFSYNNKELIINETVPNRFSPKSPDKAHLNLHINSLELGDSAVYFCASSQAGTKAKNIQYFGAGTRLSVL.